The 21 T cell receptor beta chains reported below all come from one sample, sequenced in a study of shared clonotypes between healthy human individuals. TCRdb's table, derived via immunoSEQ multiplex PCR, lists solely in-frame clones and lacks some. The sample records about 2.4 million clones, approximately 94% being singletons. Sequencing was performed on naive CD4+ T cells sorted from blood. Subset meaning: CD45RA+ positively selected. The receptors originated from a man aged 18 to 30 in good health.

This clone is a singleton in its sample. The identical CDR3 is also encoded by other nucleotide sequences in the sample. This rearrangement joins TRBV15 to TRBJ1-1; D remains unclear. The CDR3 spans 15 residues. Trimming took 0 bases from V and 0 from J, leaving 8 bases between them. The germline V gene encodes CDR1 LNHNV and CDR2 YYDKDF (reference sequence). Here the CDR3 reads CATSRDLGVNTEAFF. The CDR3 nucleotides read TGTGCCACCAGCAGAGATCTTGGGGTGAACACTGAAGCTTTCTTT.

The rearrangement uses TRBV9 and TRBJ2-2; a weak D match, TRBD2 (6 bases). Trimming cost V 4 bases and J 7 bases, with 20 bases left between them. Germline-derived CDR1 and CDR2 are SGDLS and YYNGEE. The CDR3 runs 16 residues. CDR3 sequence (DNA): TGTGCCAGCAGCCCCGGGACTCTCCCCCAAGGCGGGGAGCTGTTTTTT. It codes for CASSPGTLPQGGELFF.

The CDR3 DNA sequence: TGTGCCAGCAGCCTCTACCCGCCCACAGATACGCAGTATTTT. It specifies CASSLYPPTDTQYF. The chain carries TRBV7-8 and TRBJ2-3; the D is unclear. The CDR3 extends over 14 amino acids. Trimming took off 5 bases at V and 2 bases at J, with 11 bases between the two ends. Germline CDR1 reads SGHVS; CDR2 reads FQNEAQ.

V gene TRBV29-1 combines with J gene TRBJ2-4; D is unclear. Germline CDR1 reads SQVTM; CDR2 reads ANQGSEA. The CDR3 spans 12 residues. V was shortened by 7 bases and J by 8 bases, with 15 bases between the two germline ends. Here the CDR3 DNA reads TGCAGCGCCTCGATCGTGGCGGACATTCAGTACTTC. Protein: CSASIVADIQYF.

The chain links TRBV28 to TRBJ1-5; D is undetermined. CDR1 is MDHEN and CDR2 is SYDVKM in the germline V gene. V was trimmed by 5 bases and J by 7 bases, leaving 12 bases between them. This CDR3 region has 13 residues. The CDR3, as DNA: TGTGCCAGCAGTACCCGGGCCAGCCAGCCCCAGCATTTT. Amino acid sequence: CASSTRASQPQHF.

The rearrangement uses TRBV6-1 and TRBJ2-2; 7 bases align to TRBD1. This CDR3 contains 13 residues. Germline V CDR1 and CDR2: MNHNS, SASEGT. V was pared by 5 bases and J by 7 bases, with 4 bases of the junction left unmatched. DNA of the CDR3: TGTGCCAGCAGTTCCACAGGGGTCGGGGAGCTGTTTTTT. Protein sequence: CASSSTGVGELFF.

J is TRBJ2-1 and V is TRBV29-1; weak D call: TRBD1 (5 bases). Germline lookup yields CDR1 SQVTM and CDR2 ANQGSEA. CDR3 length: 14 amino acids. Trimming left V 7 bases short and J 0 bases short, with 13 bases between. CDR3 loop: CSARTKVSYNEQFF. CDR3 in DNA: TGCAGCGCTAGGACAAAAGTCTCCTACAATGAGCAGTTCTTC.

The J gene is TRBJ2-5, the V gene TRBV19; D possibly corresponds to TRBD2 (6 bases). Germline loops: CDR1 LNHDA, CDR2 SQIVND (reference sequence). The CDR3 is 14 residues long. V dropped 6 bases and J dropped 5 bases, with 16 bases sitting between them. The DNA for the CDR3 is TGTGCCAGTAGGGACCCTGCGGGGCGGGAGACCCAGTACTTC. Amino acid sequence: CASRDPAGRETQYF.

CDR3 loop: CASSSPGQTLSYGYTF. The CDR3 nucleotides are TGTGCCAGCAGCTCCCCGGGACAGACGTTAAGCTATGGCTACACCTTC. The chain uses TRBV7-2 and TRBJ1-2; TRBD1 matches at 7 bases. Unmatched junction bases numbered 12, after V lost 4 bases and J lost 4 bases. The germline gives CDR1 SGHTA, CDR2 FQGNSA. This CDR3 spans 16 amino acids.

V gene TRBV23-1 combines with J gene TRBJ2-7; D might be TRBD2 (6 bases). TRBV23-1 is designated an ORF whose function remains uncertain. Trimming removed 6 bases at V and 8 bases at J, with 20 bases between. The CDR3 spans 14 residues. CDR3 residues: CASSTGTLRGQQYF. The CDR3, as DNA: TGCGCCAGCAGCACCGGGACTCTTCGTGGCCAGCAGTACTTC.

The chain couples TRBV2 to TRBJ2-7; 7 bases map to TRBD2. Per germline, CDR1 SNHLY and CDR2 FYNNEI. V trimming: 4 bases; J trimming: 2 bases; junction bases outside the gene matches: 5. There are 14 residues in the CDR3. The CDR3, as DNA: TGTGCCAGCAGTGTGCAAGCGGGGCCCTACGAGCAGTACTTC. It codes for CASSVQAGPYEQYF.

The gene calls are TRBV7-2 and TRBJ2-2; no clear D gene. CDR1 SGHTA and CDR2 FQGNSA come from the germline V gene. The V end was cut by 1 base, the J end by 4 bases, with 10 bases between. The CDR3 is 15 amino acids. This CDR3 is CASSLVAASTGELFF. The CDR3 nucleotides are TGTGCCAGCAGCTTAGTCGCGGCGAGCACCGGGGAGCTGTTTTTT.

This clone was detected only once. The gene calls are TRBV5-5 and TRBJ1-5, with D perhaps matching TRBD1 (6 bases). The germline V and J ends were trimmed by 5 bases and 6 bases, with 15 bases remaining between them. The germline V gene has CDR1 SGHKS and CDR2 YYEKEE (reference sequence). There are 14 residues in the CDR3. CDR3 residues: CASSLIQGTQPQHF. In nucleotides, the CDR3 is TGTGCCAGCAGTCTCATACAGGGTACTCAGCCCCAGCATTTT. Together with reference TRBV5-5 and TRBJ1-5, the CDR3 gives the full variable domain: DAGVTQSPTHLIKTRGQQVTLRCSPISGHKSVSWYQQVLGQGPQFIFQYYEKEERGRGNFPDRFSARQFPNYSSELNVNALLLGDSALYLCASSLIQGTQPQHFGDGTRLSIL.

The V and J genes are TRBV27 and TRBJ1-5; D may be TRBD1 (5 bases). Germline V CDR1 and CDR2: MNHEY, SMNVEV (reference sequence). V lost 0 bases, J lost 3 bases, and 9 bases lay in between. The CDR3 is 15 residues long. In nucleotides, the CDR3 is TGTGCCAGCAGTTTATCAGGGGCTACCAATCAGCCCCAGCATTTT. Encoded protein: CASSLSGATNQPQHF.

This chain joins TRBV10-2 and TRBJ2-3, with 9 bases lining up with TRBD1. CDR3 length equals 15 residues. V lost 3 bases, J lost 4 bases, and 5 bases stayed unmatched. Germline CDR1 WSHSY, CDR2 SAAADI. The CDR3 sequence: CASSDRDRASDTQYF. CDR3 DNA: TGCGCCAGCAGTGACCGGGACAGGGCATCAGATACGCAGTATTTT.

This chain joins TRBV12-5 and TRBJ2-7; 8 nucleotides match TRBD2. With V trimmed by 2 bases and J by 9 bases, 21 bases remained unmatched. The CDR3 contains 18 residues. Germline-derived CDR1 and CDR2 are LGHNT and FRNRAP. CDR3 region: CASGLSPTTSGGGVRQYF. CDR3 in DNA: TGTGCTAGTGGTTTGTCCCCTACTACTAGCGGAGGGGGGGTACGGCAGTACTTC.

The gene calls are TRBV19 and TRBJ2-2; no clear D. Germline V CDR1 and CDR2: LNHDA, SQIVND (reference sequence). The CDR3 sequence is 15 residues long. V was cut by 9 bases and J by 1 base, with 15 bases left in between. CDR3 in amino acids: CASTPRAKNTGELFF. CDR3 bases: TGTGCCAGCACTCCCCGGGCCAAGAACACCGGGGAGCTGTTTTTT.

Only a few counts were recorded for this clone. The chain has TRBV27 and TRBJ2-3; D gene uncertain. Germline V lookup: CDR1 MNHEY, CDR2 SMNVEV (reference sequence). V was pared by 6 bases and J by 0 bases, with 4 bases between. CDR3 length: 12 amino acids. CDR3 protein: CASSRSTDTQYF. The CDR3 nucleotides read TGTGCCAGCAGCCGAAGCACAGATACGCAGTATTTT.

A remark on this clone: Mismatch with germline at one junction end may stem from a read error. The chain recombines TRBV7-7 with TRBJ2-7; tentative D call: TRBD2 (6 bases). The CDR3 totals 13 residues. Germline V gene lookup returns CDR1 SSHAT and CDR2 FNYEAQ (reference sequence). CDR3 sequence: CASSLNRDSEQYF. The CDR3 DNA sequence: TGTGCTAGCAGCTTAAATCGGGACTCCGAGCAGTACTTC.

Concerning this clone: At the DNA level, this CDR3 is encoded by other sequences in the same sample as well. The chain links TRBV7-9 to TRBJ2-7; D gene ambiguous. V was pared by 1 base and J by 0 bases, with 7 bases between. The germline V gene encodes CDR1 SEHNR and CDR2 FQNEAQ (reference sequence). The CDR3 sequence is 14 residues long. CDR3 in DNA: TGTGCCAGCAGCTTAGGTAAAAGCTCCTACGAGCAGTACTTC. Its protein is CASSLGKSSYEQYF.

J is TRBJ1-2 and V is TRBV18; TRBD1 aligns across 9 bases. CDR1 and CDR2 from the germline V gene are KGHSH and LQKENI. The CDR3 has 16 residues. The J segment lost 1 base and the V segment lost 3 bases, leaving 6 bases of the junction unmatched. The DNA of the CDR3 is TGTGCCAGCTCACCGGGACAGGGCCGGTATAACTATGGCTACACCTTC. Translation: CASSPGQGRYNYGYTF. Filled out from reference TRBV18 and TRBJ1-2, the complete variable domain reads NAGVMQNPRHLVRRRGQEARLRCSPMKGHSHVYWYRQLPEEGLKFMVYLQKENIIDESGMPKERFSAEFPKEGPSILRIQQVVRGDSAAYFCASSPGQGRYNYGYTFGSGTRLTVV.